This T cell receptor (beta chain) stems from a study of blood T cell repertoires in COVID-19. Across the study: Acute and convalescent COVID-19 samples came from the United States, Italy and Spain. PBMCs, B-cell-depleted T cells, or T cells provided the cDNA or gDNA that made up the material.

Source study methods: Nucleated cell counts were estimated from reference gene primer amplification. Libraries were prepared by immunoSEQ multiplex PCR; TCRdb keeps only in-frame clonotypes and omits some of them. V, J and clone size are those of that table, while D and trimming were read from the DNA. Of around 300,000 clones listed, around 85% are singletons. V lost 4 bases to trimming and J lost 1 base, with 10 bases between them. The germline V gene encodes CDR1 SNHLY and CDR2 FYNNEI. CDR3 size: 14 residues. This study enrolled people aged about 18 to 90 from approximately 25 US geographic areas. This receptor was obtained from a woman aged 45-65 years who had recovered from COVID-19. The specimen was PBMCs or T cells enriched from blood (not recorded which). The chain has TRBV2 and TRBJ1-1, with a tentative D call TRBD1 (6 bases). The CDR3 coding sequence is TGTGCCAGCAGTGCGCGGACAGCGAACACTGAAGCTTTCTTT. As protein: CASSARTANTEAFF.